This T cell receptor (beta chain) stems from a study of PD-1 blockade in classical Hodgkin lymphoma. The ends were cut back, 0 bases at V and 6 bases at J, with 12 bases in the middle. The CDR3 runs 15 residues. Germline lookup yields CDR1 SGHKS and CDR2 YYEKEE (reference sequence). Sequencing used immunoSEQ multiplex PCR; TCRdb keeps in-frame clones, though not all of them. The table has 7,000 or so clones, approximately 77% seen once; the top ten hold approximately 35%. Relapse after autologous stem cell transplantation occurred in every patient, and brentuximab vedotin exposure varied. This receptor was obtained from a human donor with classical Hodgkin lymphoma. The chain has TRBV5-5 and TRBJ1-4; D not resolved. The sequencing here drew on peripheral blood mononuclear cells (PBMCs), taken before the second cycle of nivolumab. The CDR3 DNA is TGTGCCAGCAGCTTGGTTTGGGCGGAGGATGAAAAACTGTTTTTT. Residues: CASSLVWAEDEKLFF.